This TCR beta chain was found in a study of radiotherapy plus CTLA-4 blockade in lung cancer. Study-wide results and caveats: Researchers report tumor-derived TCR clones expanding in blood after radiotherapy plus ipilimumab.

This clone was seen a handful of times. Its antigen is not identified. Sequencing was performed with immunoSEQ multiplex PCR; in TCRdb, only in-frame clones are kept and a portion is missing. The repertoire holds around 24,000 clones, with over 70% as singletons. CTLA-4 blockade using ipilimumab, together with focal radiation, was received by patients with chemo-refractory metastatic non-small-cell lung cancer. The receptor's source is a human donor with non-small cell lung cancer who had stable disease on radiotherapy plus ipilimumab. This specimen consisted of peripheral blood, obtained from a patient treated with radiotherapy plus ipilimumab.

CDR3 region: CASSLAHGSAYTDTQHF. For the CDR3, the DNA is TGTGCCAGCAGCTTGGCGCACGGGTCAGCGTACACAGATACGCAGCATTTT. The V call is TRBV5-6, the J call TRBJ2-3, with D hard to call. The J call may be faulty, since TRBJ1-5 better matches the DNA end. Germline CDR1 SGHDT, CDR2 YYEEEE. The CDR3 loop spans 17 amino acids.